These T cell receptor beta chains were read from a single sample in a study of Graves' ophthalmopathy and Graves' hyperthyroidism. TCRdb reprocessed the multiplex PCR reads via MiXCR and lists one record per CDR3 protein. Of 240,000 or so distinct CDR3 sequences in the sample, around 45% were seen once. Sequencing was done on a sample of peripheral blood. The receptors shown here come from an adult man with Graves' ophthalmopathy. CDR3s include the opening cysteine and the closing phenylalanine or tryptophan. Each record gives: V gene, J gene, clone size, D gene, CDR3 protein, CDR3 DNA. The D gene is left open where the match is weak. A clone size is listed for some rows: how often the clone was seen (once, few, many), or a class if it is expanded.

TRBV4-2	TRBJ1-6	-	-	CASSQEGQTTTSYNSPLHF	TGTGCCAGCAGCCAAGAAGGACAGACGACTACCTCCTATAATTCACCCCTCCACTTT
TRBV7-8	TRBJ2-5	-	TRBD2	CASSGIGTSGRGKTQYF	TGTGCCAGCAGCGGGATAGGGACTAGCGGGAGAGGGAAGACCCAGTACTTC
TRBV19	TRBJ1-2	-	-	CASSIVGGDYGYTF	TGTGCCAGTAGTATCGTGGGGGGAGACTATGGCTACACCTTC
TRBV5-1	TRBJ1-2	few	TRBD1	CASSHPGQVAGYTF	TGCGCCAGCAGCCACCCGGGACAGGTCGCTGGCTACACCTTC
TRBV2	TRBJ2-7	-	TRBD1	CASSARTGAYEQYF	TGTGCCAGCAGTGCGCGGACAGGGGCCTACGAGCAGTACTTC
TRBV7-8	TRBJ2-5	many	-	CASSLDEETQYF	TGTGCCAGCAGCTTAGACGAAGAGACCCAGTACTTC
TRBV20-1	TRBJ2-7	-	-	CSARGWTAARNPYEQYF	TGCAGTGCTAGAGGGTGGACAGCCGCTCGAAATCCCTACGAGCAGTACTTC
TRBV19	TRBJ1-1	few	-	CASSQRNTEAFF	TGTGCCAGTAGCCAGAGAAACACTGAAGCTTTCTTT
TRBV25-1	TRBJ1-5	-	TRBD1	CASSILDRGGGQPQHF	TGTGCCAGTAGTATATTGGACAGGGGAGGAGGACAGCCCCAGCATTTT
TRBV15	TRBJ2-2	few	-	CATSRPLGENTGELFF	TGTGCCACCAGCAGGCCTCTGGGGGAAAACACCGGGGAGCTGTTTTTT
TRBV10-3	TRBJ2-2	few	TRBD1	CAINSGQGNTGELFF	TGTGCCATCAATTCGGGACAGGGTAACACCGGGGAGCTGTTTTTT
TRBV5-1	TRBJ2-7	-	-	CASSFFTGGLEQYF	TGTGCCAGCAGCTTTTTCACAGGAGGCTTGGAGCAGTACTTC
TRBV5-1	TRBJ2-7	few	-	CASSRDRTYEQYF	TGCGCCAGCAGCCGCGACCGAACCTACGAGCAGTACTTC
TRBV2	TRBJ1-2	-	TRBD1	CASSEARGGPGNGYTF	TGTGCCAGCAGTGAAGCGCGAGGGGGCCCGGGGAATGGCTACACCTTC
TRBV2	TRBJ1-2	-	-	CASSYRGTSGYTF	TGTGCCAGCAGTTACCGGGGGACGAGTGGCTACACCTTC
TRBV7-9	TRBJ1-3	-	-	CASSFGGARGNTIYF	TGTGCCAGCAGCTTCGGGGGCGCACGTGGAAACACCATATATTTT